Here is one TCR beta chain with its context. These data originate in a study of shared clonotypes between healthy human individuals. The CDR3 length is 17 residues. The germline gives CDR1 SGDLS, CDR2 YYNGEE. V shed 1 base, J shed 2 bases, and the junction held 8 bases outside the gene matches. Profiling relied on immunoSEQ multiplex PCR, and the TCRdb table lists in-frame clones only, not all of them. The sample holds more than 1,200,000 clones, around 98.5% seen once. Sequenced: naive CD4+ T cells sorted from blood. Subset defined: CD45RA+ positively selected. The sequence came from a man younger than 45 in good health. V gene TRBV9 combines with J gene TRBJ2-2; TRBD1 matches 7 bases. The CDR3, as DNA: TGTGCCAGCAGCGTAACCCCGGACAGGTTAAACACCGGGGAGCTGTTTTTT. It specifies CASSVTPDRLNTGELFF.